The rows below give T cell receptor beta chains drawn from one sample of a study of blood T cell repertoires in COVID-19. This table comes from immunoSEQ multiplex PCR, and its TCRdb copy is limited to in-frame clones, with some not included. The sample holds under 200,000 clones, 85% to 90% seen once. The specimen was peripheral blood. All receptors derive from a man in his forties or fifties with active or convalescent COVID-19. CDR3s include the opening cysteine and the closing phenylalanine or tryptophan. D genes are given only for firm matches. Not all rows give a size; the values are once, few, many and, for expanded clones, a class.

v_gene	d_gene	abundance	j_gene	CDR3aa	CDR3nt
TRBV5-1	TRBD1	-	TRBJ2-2	CASSNDRDGGELFF	TGCGCCAGCAGCAACGACAGGGATGGCGGGGAGCTGTTTTTT
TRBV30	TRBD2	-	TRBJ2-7	CAWRVRGGLIHEQYF	TGTGCCTGGAGAGTGCGGGGGGGGCTTATCCACGAGCAGTACTTC
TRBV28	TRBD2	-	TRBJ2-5	CASSLVAGVQETQYF	TGTGCCAGCAGTTTGGTGGCGGGAGTCCAAGAGACCCAGTACTTC
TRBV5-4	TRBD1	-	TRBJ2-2	CASSSRKDRGNTGELFF	TGTGCCAGCAGCTCTCGAAAGGACAGGGGGAACACCGGGGAGCTGTTTTTT
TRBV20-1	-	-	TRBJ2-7	CSASLAGPPHEQYF	TGCAGTGCTAGTCTCGCGGGACCCCCCCACGAGCAGTACTTC
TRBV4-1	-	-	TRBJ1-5	CASSQGTLNQPQHF	TGCGCCAGCAGCCAAGGGACATTAAATCAGCCCCAGCATTTT
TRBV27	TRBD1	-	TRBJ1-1	CASSQRWTGVSEAFF	TGTGCCAGCAGTCAAAGGTGGACAGGGGTCAGTGAAGCTTTCTTT
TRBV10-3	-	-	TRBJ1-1	CAISAGRENTEAFF	TGTGCCATCAGTGCCGGCAGGGAGAACACTGAAGCTTTCTTT
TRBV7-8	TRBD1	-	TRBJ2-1	CASSLGTGGINEQFF	TGTGCCAGCAGCTTAGGGACAGGGGGTATCAATGAGCAGTTCTTC
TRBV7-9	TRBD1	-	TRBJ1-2	CASSYGTDYGYTF	TGTGCCAGCAGCTACGGGACAGACTATGGCTACACCTTC
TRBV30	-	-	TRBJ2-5	CAWIRLEGRQETQYF	TGTGCCTGGATCAGGCTCGAGGGCCGGCAAGAGACCCAGTACTTC
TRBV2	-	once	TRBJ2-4	CASSPLVLAKNIQYF	TGTGCCAGCAGTCCCTTAGTTTTAGCCAAAAACATTCAGTACTTC
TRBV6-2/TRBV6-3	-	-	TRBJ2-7	CASSYSRVGHEQYF	TGTGCCAGCAGTTACTCCAGGGTTGGCCACGAGCAGTACTTC
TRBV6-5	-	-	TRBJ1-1	CASSYSRFNTEAFF	TGTGCCAGCAGTTACTCGCGATTCAACACTGAAGCTTTCTTT
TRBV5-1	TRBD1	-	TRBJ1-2	CASSLTTGVSSYGYTF	TGCGCCAGCAGCTTGACGACAGGGGTGAGTAGCTATGGCTACACCTTC
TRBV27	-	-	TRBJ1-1	CASSPQGSYTEAFF	TGTGCCAGCAGTCCCCAGGGTAGTTACACTGAAGCTTTCTTT